The 24 T cell receptor beta chains in this list originate from one sample, sequenced in a study of cytomegalovirus exposure and HLA in healthy donors (dated by TCRdb to about 2017). Library preparation used the immunoSEQ multiplex PCR assay. This immuneACCESS table, as held by TCRdb, lists in-frame sequences with V and J called but not all clones. Of the missing ones, under half trace to an unresolved V gene in checked studies; the others have no known cause. The table for this sample lists about 280,000 clones; roughly 90% of them were counted only once. The biggest ten clones account for 0.92% of the sample. The sample consisted of PBMCs. The receptors derive from a woman younger than 35 in good health and CMV-seronegative.

The chain combines TRBV9 with TRBJ2-3; D gene unclear. This CDR3 has 14 residues. Germline V gives CDR1 SGDLS, CDR2 YYNGEE. The V end lost 2 bases, the J end lost 6 bases, and 13 bases lay between the germline ends. CDR3 DNA sequence: TGTGCCAGCAGCGTGGGCAGCCTCACGGATACGCAGTATTTT. Its translation: CASSVGSLTDTQYF.

This chain links TRBV9 with TRBJ2-3, with D possibly matching TRBD1 (6 bases). The CDR3 is made up of 15 amino acids. Germline-derived CDR1 and CDR2 are SGDLS and YYNGEE. V lost 1 base, J lost 0 bases, and 9 bases lay in between. CDR3 sequence reads: CASSVWGQSTDTQYF. In DNA, the CDR3 is TGTGCCAGCAGCGTATGGGGACAAAGCACAGATACGCAGTATTTT.

CDR3 residues: CATSSHDLTDTQYF. CDR3 sequence (DNA): TGTGCCACCAGCTCCCACGACTTGACAGATACGCAGTATTTT. The chain employs TRBV15 and TRBJ2-3; D call uncertain. The V end lost 5 bases, the J end lost 3 bases, and 12 bases lay between the germline ends. CDR3 length equals 14 residues. The V gene's germline CDR1 is LNHNV and CDR2 YYDKDF (reference sequence).

This rearrangement joins TRBV6-5 to TRBJ2-7; D is possibly TRBD1 (6 bases). Per germline, CDR1 MNHEY and CDR2 SVGAGI. Trimming removed 2 bases from V and 6 bases from J, with 14 bases in between. The CDR3 contains 14 residues. The CDR3 spells CASSYAGVSFEQYF. CDR3 nucleotide sequence: TGTGCCAGCAGTTACGCAGGGGTATCATTCGAGCAGTACTTC.

The V call is TRBV27, the J call TRBJ1-2; 8 bases line up with TRBD1. V shed 4 bases and J 4 bases; nucleotides not matched to a gene: 8. The CDR3 is 15 amino acids. Germline loops: CDR1 MNHEY, CDR2 SMNVEV (reference sequence). The CDR3 loop is CASSSGTGGSYGYTF. DNA for the CDR3: TGTGCCAGCAGTTCAGGTACAGGGGGGAGCTATGGCTACACCTTC.

This chain uses TRBV5-6 with TRBJ2-1, with a weak D call TRBD1 (7 bases). Trimming took off 1 base at V and 14 bases at J, with 13 bases between the two ends. The CDR3 runs to 12 residues. CDR1 and CDR2 (germline): SGHDT, YYEEEE. The CDR3 nucleotides are TGTGCCAGCAGCTTGATTCAGGGGGAGGAGTTCTTC. This translates into CASSLIQGEEFF.

V gene TRBV18 combines with J gene TRBJ1-1; the D is unclear. CDR1 is KGHSH and CDR2 is LQKENI in the germline V gene. V gave up 5 bases and J gave up 7 bases, with 11 bases separating them. The CDR3 covers 12 residues. The CDR3 region has the DNA TGTGCCAGCTCAGCATTGTCCGGTGAAGCTTTCTTT. As protein: CASSALSGEAFF. The whole variable domain, remainder taken from reference TRBV18 and TRBJ1-1, is NAGVMQNPRHLVRRRGQEARLRCSPMKGHSHVYWYRQLPEEGLKFMVYLQKENIIDESGMPKERFSAEFPKEGPSILRIQQVVRGDSAAYFCASSALSGEAFFGQGTRLTVV.

With regard to this clone: At one boundary the junction diverges from the germline segment, which might be a read error. The chain couples TRBV5-1 to TRBJ2-3; possible D gene TRBD1, 5 bases. This CDR3 region has 11 residues. The germline V gene encodes CDR1 SGHRS and CDR2 YFSETQ. The CDR3 reads CASSLTGQQNF. The DNA of the CDR3 is TGCGCCAGCAGCTTGACCGGACAACAGAATTTT.

This clone was observed a few times. The CDR3 region is CASSASRTGTQPQHF. CDR3 nucleotide sequence: TGTGCCAGCAGTGCCTCCCGGACAGGGACTCAGCCCCAGCATTTT. V is TRBV6-5 and J is TRBJ1-5, with 8 bases that match TRBD1. The CDR3 runs to 15 residues. Looked up from germline, CDR1 is MNHEY and CDR2 is SVGAGI. J gave up 6 bases and V 5 bases, and 9 bases lay outside the gene matches.

The chain uses TRBV5-1 and TRBJ2-1; 9 nucleotides line up with TRBD2. Unmatched junction bases numbered 5, after V lost 4 bases and J lost 0 bases. Germline V lookup: CDR1 SGHRS, CDR2 YFSETQ. The CDR3 consists of 16 residues. CDR3 sequence: CASSKGLAHSYNEQFF. The CDR3 DNA reads as TGCGCCAGCAGCAAAGGACTAGCGCACTCCTACAATGAGCAGTTCTTC.

The rearrangement uses TRBV28 and TRBJ1-1; the match to TRBD1 covers 8 bases. CDR3 length: 11 amino acids. J lost 11 bases, V lost 3 bases, and 2 bases had no gene match. Germline CDR1 MDHEN, CDR2 SYDVKM. CDR3 region: CASSLRDRAFF. The CDR3 nucleotides are TGTGCCAGCAGTTTGAGGGACAGGGCTTTCTTT.

This sequence joins TRBV4-1 and TRBJ2-3; 7 nucleotides align to TRBD2. CDR1 is MGHRA, CDR2 YSYEKL, per germline. The V gene end was trimmed by 1 base and the J gene end by 0 bases; junction bases not matched to a gene: 4. The CDR3 runs to 16 residues. The CDR3 sequence: CASSQGGGRSTDTQYF. CDR3 DNA sequence: TGCGCCAGCAGCCAAGGGGGCGGGAGAAGCACAGATACGCAGTATTTT.

Comment on this clone: Different DNA sequences within this sample yield the same CDR3. The chain is built from TRBV27 and TRBJ1-2, with D possibly matching TRBD1 (6 bases). The germline V gene encodes CDR1 MNHEY and CDR2 SMNVEV (reference sequence). The CDR3 runs to 14 residues. V shed 5 bases and J shed 5 bases, with 15 bases lying between them. CDR3 DNA: TGTGCCAGCAGTCTGGGAGGGGGTGGGTATGGCTACACCTTC. This translates into CASSLGGGGYGYTF.

The chain recombines TRBV9 with TRBJ2-4, with D perhaps TRBD1 (6 bases). This CDR3 contains 18 residues. Trimming stripped 4 bases from V and 0 bases from J, with 20 bases between. CDR1 and CDR2 from the germline V gene are SGDLS and YYNGEE. For the CDR3, the DNA is TGTGCCAGCAGCCAGGGGCTCCCGAACCCTGGAGCCAAAAACATTCAGTACTTC. Its translation is CASSQGLPNPGAKNIQYF.

The chain is built from TRBV7-9 and TRBJ2-3; D gene unclear. The V gene's germline CDR1 is SEHNR and CDR2 FQNEAQ (reference sequence). There are 16 residues in the CDR3. Between the trimmed V and J ends, which lost 2 bases and 2 bases, there was a span of 14 bases. The CDR3 sequence: CASSLRRSTITDTQYF. CDR3 coding DNA: TGTGCCAGCAGCTTACGCCGGAGCACAATCACAGATACGCAGTATTTT.

This chain connects TRBV4-1 to TRBJ2-4, with D uncertain. CDR3 length equals 17 residues. V dropped 4 bases and J dropped 0 bases, with 16 bases sitting between them. Germline V gives CDR1 MGHRA, CDR2 YSYEKL. The CDR3 DNA sequence: TGCGCCAGCAGCCCAGGCGACCTTAGGCTAGCCAAAAACATTCAGTACTTC. Translated: CASSPGDLRLAKNIQYF.

The chain combines TRBV5-4 with TRBJ2-2, with TRBD1 matching 9 bases. Germline V gives CDR1 SGHNT, CDR2 YYREEE (reference sequence). This CDR3 has 16 residues. With 4 bases clipped from V and 0 bases from J, the junction kept 4 bases outside the gene matches. CDR3 protein: CASSRGQGTNTGELFF. CDR3 coding DNA: TGTGCCAGCAGCCGAGGACAGGGGACGAACACCGGGGAGCTGTTTTTT.

This clone was detected only once. The chain combines TRBV9 with TRBJ1-3; D ambiguous. The CDR3 contains 15 residues. Trimming stripped 2 bases from V and 4 bases from J, with 13 bases between. The germline gives CDR1 SGDLS, CDR2 YYNGEE. CDR3 loop: CASSVDSDRGNTIYF. DNA of the CDR3: TGTGCCAGCAGCGTCGACTCAGACCGGGGAAACACCATATATTTT.

The rearrangement joins TRBV11-3 to TRBJ2-1; maybe TRBD2 (6 bases). The V end was cut by 4 bases, the J end by 7 bases, with 17 bases between. The CDR3 totals 15 residues. From germline, CDR1 is SGHNT and CDR2 YENEEA. The CDR3 reads CASSSTTLGGNEQFF. The CDR3 nucleotides are TGTGCCAGCAGCTCAACTACCCTGGGGGGAAATGAGCAGTTCTTC.

V gene TRBV6-6 combines with J gene TRBJ1-4, with D possibly being TRBD1 (5 bases). CDR3 length: 15 amino acids. CDR1 and CDR2 from the germline V gene are MNHNY and SVGAGI (reference sequence). Trimming shortened V by 4 bases and J by 1 base, and 10 bases separated the two germline ends. The CDR3 DNA follows: TGTGCCAGCAGTTCGGTGGACAAAACTAATGAAAAACTGTTTTTT. This encodes CASSSVDKTNEKLFF.

This sequence joins TRBV14 and TRBJ1-1; D ambiguous. The germline V gene encodes CDR1 SGHDN and CDR2 FVKESK. This CDR3 contains 14 residues. The V end lost 0 bases, the J end lost 0 bases, and 5 bases lay between the germline ends. The CDR3 nucleotides are TGTGCCAGCAGCCAAGACACGGTGAACACTGAAGCTTTCTTT. This codes for CASSQDTVNTEAFF.

This clone has only one observation. The gene calls are TRBV15 and TRBJ2-7; weak D call: TRBD1 (6 bases). This CDR3 spans 17 amino acids. The V end lost 0 bases, the J end lost 4 bases, and 19 bases lay between the germline ends. CDR1 LNHNV and CDR2 YYDKDF come from the germline V gene (reference sequence). CDR3 amino acids: CATSRDPQDSGYYEQYF. CDR3 bases: TGTGCCACCAGCAGAGATCCTCAGGACAGTGGGTATTACGAGCAGTACTTC.

V is TRBV29-1 and J is TRBJ2-7, with TRBD1 matching 7 bases. The CDR3 has 12 amino acids. Looked up from germline, CDR1 is SQVTM and CDR2 is ANQGSEA. V dropped 3 bases and J dropped 3; count of bases not matched to a gene: 2. CDR3 region: CSVEGQNYEQYF. The CDR3 DNA reads TGCAGCGTTGAGGGACAGAACTACGAGCAGTACTTC.

Here the CDR3 reads CASSASRGNYGYTF. The CDR3, as DNA: TGTGCCAGTAGTGCGTCGAGGGGGAACTATGGCTACACCTTC. The J gene is TRBJ1-2, the V gene TRBV19; perhaps TRBD1 as D (6 bases). Between the trimmed V and J ends, which lost 5 bases and 2 bases, there was a span of 12 bases. Germline V lookup: CDR1 LNHDA, CDR2 SQIVND (reference sequence). This CDR3 has 14 residues. Looking up the rest from reference TRBV19 and TRBJ1-2 gives the full variable domain: DGGITQSPKYLFRKEGQNVTLSCEQNLNHDAMYWYRQDPGQGLRLIYYSQIVNDFQKGDIAEGYSVSREKKESFPLTVTSAQKNPTAFYLCASSASRGNYGYTFGSGTRLTVV.